The rows below give T cell receptor beta chains drawn from one sample of a study of control samples from healthy donors and cancer patients. Sequenced by immunoSEQ multiplex PCR; TCRdb stores in-frame clones only, minus some. Among around 140,000 clones listed, roughly 90% were seen once. The sample taken for sequencing was PBMCs. The receptor source for this set is a man aged 45 to 65 with head and neck cancer. Both conserved end residues are part of each CDR3. The D gene is left open where the match is weak. The size of a clone is reported for some rows only, either as once, few or many, or as a class for expanded clones.

clone size	D gene	J gene	V gene	CDR3 protein	CDR3 DNA
NA	NA	TRBJ2-7	TRBV5-1	CASSPSPGATTYEQYF	TGCGCCAGCAGCCCATCGCCGGGGGCGACTACCTACGAGCAGTACTTC
NA	NA	TRBJ1-4	TRBV5-5	CASSALSLGPNEKLFF	TGTGCCAGCAGCGCCTTGTCGTTGGGGCCAAATGAAAAACTGTTTTTT
NA	NA	TRBJ2-7	TRBV11-2	CASSLGFSSYEQYF	TGTGCCAGCAGCTTAGGGTTTTCCTCCTACGAGCAGTACTTC
few	NA	TRBJ2-7	TRBV12-5	CASGLGAGRSYEQYF	TGTGCTAGTGGTTTAGGCGCAGGTAGGTCCTACGAGCAGTACTTC
NA	NA	TRBJ2-2	TRBV24-1	CATSDLGPGELFF	TGTGCCACCAGTGATTTAGGACCAGGGGAGCTGTTTTTT
NA	TRBD2	TRBJ2-2	TRBV27	CASSSDRKSGGVTGELFF	TGTGCCAGCAGTTCCGACCGTAAAAGCGGGGGGGTGACCGGGGAGCTGTTTTTT
NA	TRBD1	TRBJ1-3	TRBV5-1	CASSTGQGGLSGNTIYF	TGCGCCAGCAGCACCGGACAGGGAGGGTTGTCTGGAAACACCATATATTTT
NA	NA	TRBJ2-1	TRBV6-6	CASSRAAGTYNEQFF	TGTGCCAGCAGTCGAGCCGCCGGGACCTACAATGAGCAGTTCTTC
NA	NA	TRBJ1-1	TRBV11-2	CASSLGAGPNTEAFF	TGTGCCAGCAGCTTAGGGGCAGGGCCGAACACTGAAGCTTTCTTT
many	NA	TRBJ1-1	TRBV7-2	CASSLDRNTEAFF	TGTGCCAGCAGCTTAGACAGGAACACTGAAGCTTTCTTT
NA	TRBD1	TRBJ1-2	TRBV28	CASSQTGVSGGYTF	TGTGCCAGCAGTCAAACAGGGGTCTCCGGTGGCTACACCTTC
NA	NA	TRBJ1-1	TRBV27	CASRRTENTEAFF	TGTGCCAGCAGAAGAACAGAGAACACTGAAGCTTTCTTT
NA	NA	TRBJ2-3	TRBV30	CAWSPTSSTDTQYF	TGTGCCTGGAGCCCGACTAGTAGCACAGATACGCAGTATTTT
NA	TRBD1	TRBJ2-2	TRBV18	CASSPPRTSGGVNTGELFF	TGTGCCAGCTCACCCCCGCGGACGTCAGGGGGCGTAAACACCGGGGAGCTGTTTTTT
NA	NA	TRBJ2-5	TRBV30	CAWERGARETQYF	TGTGCCTGGGAACGGGGGGCGCGGGAGACCCAGTACTTC
many	NA	TRBJ1-2	TRBV9	CASSGWVGIEANYGYTF	TGTGCCAGCAGCGGATGGGTGGGCATAGAAGCTAACTATGGCTACACCTTC
NA	TRBD1	TRBJ1-2	TRBV5-6	CASSLGDRHSYGYTF	TGTGCCAGCAGCTTGGGGGACAGGCACAGCTATGGCTACACCTTC
NA	TRBD1	TRBJ1-2	TRBV5-4	CASSLPGRGLTYGYTF	TGTGCCAGCAGCTTACCCGGAAGGGGGCTCACCTATGGCTACACCTTC
NA	TRBD2	TRBJ2-3	TRBV10-1	CASSDGTSGLGDTQYF	TGCGCCAGCAGTGATGGGACTAGCGGGTTGGGAGATACGCAGTATTTT
NA	TRBD2	TRBJ2-5	TRBV30	CAYQTSRGRETQYF	TGTGCCTATCAGACTAGCCGGGGGAGAGAGACCCAGTACTTC
once	TRBD2	TRBJ2-5	TRBV5-4	CASSRGLAGGAGQETQYF	TGTGCCAGCAGCCGAGGACTAGCGGGGGGGGCGGGGCAAGAGACCCAGTACTTC
once	NA	TRBJ2-5	TRBV19	CASSVQEEETQYF	TGTGCCAGTAGTGTACAGGAGGAGGAGACCCAGTACTTC
NA	NA	TRBJ1-4	TRBV5-5	CASSSGDTTNEKLFF	TGTGCCAGCAGCTCAGGAGACACGACTAATGAAAAACTGTTTTTT
NA	NA	TRBJ2-1	TRBV7-6	CASSSDAYNEQFF	TGTGCCAGCAGCTCGGACGCTTACAATGAGCAGTTCTTC
NA	NA	TRBJ2-2	TRBV10-3	CAIKNTGELFF	TGTGCCATCAAAAACACCGGGGAGCTGTTTTTT
NA	NA	TRBJ1-3	TRBV16	CASSHSPRRSTIYF	TGTGCCAGCAGCCATTCTCCCCGGAGAAGCACCATATATTTT
NA	TRBD2	TRBJ2-7	TRBV15	CATSSLLAGGSYEQYF	TGTGCCACCAGCAGCCTACTAGCGGGAGGTTCCTACGAGCAGTACTTC
few	NA	TRBJ2-3	TRBV7-2	CASSLLDYPHDTQYF	TGTGCCAGCAGTTTACTGGACTATCCGCACGATACGCAGTATTTT
once	TRBD1	TRBJ2-1	TRBV28	CASSSPGTGGNEQFF	TGTGCCAGCAGTTCCCCCGGGACAGGGGGAAATGAGCAGTTCTTC
NA	NA	TRBJ1-6	TRBV28	CAALAPGASPLHF	TGTGCCGCCCTGGCCCCGGGTGCCTCACCCCTCCACTTT
NA	NA	TRBJ2-2	TRBV7-2	CASSLWTKRTGELFF	TGTGCCAGCAGCCTTTGGACTAAGAGAACCGGGGAGCTGTTTTTT
NA	NA	TRBJ2-3	TRBV12-3/TRBV12-4	CASSFRSTDTQYF	TGTGCCAGCAGTTTCCGAAGCACAGATACGCAGTATTTT
once	NA	TRBJ2-7	TRBV19	CASSISSDPYEQYF	TGTGCCAGTAGTATAAGTAGCGACCCCTACGAGCAGTACTTC
NA	TRBD2	TRBJ2-5	TRBV29-1	CSVGRTSRETQYF	TGCAGCGTTGGTAGGACTAGCAGAGAGACCCAGTACTTC
NA	TRBD1	TRBJ1-6	TRBV28	CASSLGTGFGRGSPLHF	TGTGCCAGCAGTTTGGGGACAGGGTTTGGTAGAGGTTCACCCCTCCACTTT
NA	TRBD2	TRBJ2-1	TRBV11-2	CASSPRTSGSNEQFF	TGTGCCAGCAGCCCTCGGACTAGCGGGAGTAATGAGCAGTTCTTC
NA	TRBD1	TRBJ1-2	TRBV5-4	CASSLTGVDYGYTF	TGTGCCAGCAGCTTAACAGGGGTCGACTATGGCTACACCTTC
few	NA	TRBJ2-1	TRBV5-1	CASSLGGGSYNEQFF	TGCGCCAGCAGCTTGGGGGGCGGGTCCTACAATGAGCAGTTCTTC
once	NA	TRBJ2-1	TRBV27	CASKGTKGGPSSYNEQFF	TGTGCCAGCAAGGGGACAAAGGGGGGCCCGAGCTCCTACAATGAGCAGTTCTTC
NA	TRBD2	TRBJ2-5	TRBV7-2	CASSFAGTSGGYQETQYF	TGTGCCAGCAGCTTCGCCGGGACTAGCGGGGGGTACCAAGAGACCCAGTACTTC
NA	TRBD2	TRBJ2-5	TRBV20-1	CSAGGEPQYF	TGCAGTGCCGGGGGGGAGCCCCAGTACTTC
once	NA	TRBJ2-2	TRBV6-1	CASSGRAGLNTGELFF	TGTGCCAGCAGTGGTCGGGCAGGGCTGAACACCGGGGAGCTGTTTTTT
NA	NA	TRBJ2-7	TRBV28	CASSLRIEQYF	TGTGCCAGCAGTTTACGGATCGAGCAGTACTTC
NA	NA	TRBJ1-1	TRBV6-5	CASSYSGAGRDTEAFF	TGTGCCAGCAGTTACTCGGGGGCAGGCCGGGACACTGAAGCTTTCTTT
NA	NA	TRBJ1-6	TRBV28	CASSTPGGRSPLHF	TGTGCCAGCAGTACCCCCGGGGGTAGGTCACCCCTCCACTTT
NA	NA	TRBJ1-1	TRBV3-1/TRBV3-2	CASSPRGRDTEAFF	TGTGCCAGCAGCCCCCGGGGGAGGGACACTGAAGCTTTCTTT
once	TRBD1	TRBJ2-3	TRBV5-4	CASSSNRGSDTQYF	TGTGCCAGCAGCTCAAACAGGGGTTCAGATACGCAGTATTTT
NA	NA	TRBJ1-1	TRBV10-3	CAISEPLGLATEAFF	TGTGCCATCAGTGAGCCCCTCGGGTTGGCCACTGAAGCTTTCTTT
NA	NA	TRBJ1-2	TRBV29-1	CSVARQLNYGYTF	TGCAGCGTTGCGCGACAGCTTAACTATGGCTACACCTTC
NA	NA	TRBJ1-4	TRBV2	CASSARTGNEKLFF	TGTGCCAGCAGTGCACGAACAGGGAATGAAAAACTGTTTTTT
NA	TRBD2	TRBJ2-3	TRBV27	CASSFLAASTDTQYF	TGTGCCAGCAGTTTTCTAGCGGCTAGCACAGATACGCAGTATTTT
NA	TRBD1	TRBJ1-2	TRBV28	CASSSPETGGILYGYTF	TGTGCCAGCAGTTCCCCTGAGACAGGGGGGATCCTCTATGGCTACACCTTC
NA	NA	TRBJ2-5	TRBV2	CASRGLETQYF	TGTGCCAGCAGGGGCCTAGAGACCCAGTACTTC
NA	NA	TRBJ1-3	TRBV5-4	CASSLGGNGNTIYF	TGTGCCAGCAGCTTGGGGGGGAACGGAAACACCATATATTTT
NA	NA	TRBJ2-5	TRBV6-6	CASRRAHKGWGETQYF	TGTGCCAGCAGGAGAGCTCATAAAGGGTGGGGCGAGACCCAGTACTTC
NA	TRBD2	TRBJ2-1	TRBV5-1	CASSYALAGSYNEQFF	TGCGCCAGCAGCTACGCACTAGCGGGATCCTACAATGAGCAGTTCTTC
NA	NA	TRBJ2-5	TRBV5-1	CASSLGSVFQETQYF	TGCGCCAGCAGCTTGGGGTCGGTGTTCCAAGAGACCCAGTACTTC
NA	NA	TRBJ1-4	TRBV19	CASSNTLGHSATNEKLFF	TGTGCCAGTAGTAACACCCTGGGACATTCTGCAACTAATGAAAAACTGTTTTTT
NA	NA	TRBJ2-7	TRBV10-3	CAISESTRISEQYF	TGTGCCATCAGTGAATCGACAAGGATTAGCGAGCAGTACTTC
NA	NA	TRBJ2-7	TRBV4-2	CASSQSTGRGPHEQYF	TGTGCCAGCAGCCAATCGACTGGGCGGGGACCGCACGAGCAGTACTTC